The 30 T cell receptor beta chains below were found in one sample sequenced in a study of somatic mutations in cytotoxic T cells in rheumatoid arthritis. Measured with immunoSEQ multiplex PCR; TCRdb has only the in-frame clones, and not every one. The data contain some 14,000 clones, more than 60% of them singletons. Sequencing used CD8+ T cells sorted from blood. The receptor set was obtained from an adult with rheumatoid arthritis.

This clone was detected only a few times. The CDR3 reads CAIMEGADGYTF. The CDR3 DNA follows: TGTGCCATCATGGAGGGGGCGGATGGCTACACCTTC. V and J are TRBV10-3 and TRBJ1-2, with 7 bases identical to TRBD1. V gave up 7 bases and J gave up 6 bases; unmatched junction bases: 5. Germline V gene data show CDR1 as ENHRY and CDR2 as SYGVKD. CDR3 size: 12 residues.

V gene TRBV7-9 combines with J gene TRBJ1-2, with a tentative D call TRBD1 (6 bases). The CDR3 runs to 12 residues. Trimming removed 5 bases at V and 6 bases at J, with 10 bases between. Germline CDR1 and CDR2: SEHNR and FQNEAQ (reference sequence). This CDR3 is CASSNREDGYTF. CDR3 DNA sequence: TGTGCCAGCAGCAACAGGGAGGATGGCTACACCTTC.

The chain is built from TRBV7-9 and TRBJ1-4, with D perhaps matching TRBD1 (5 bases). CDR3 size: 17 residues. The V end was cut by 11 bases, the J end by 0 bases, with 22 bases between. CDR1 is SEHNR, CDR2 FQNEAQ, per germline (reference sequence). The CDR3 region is CAASKGREPPTNEKLFF. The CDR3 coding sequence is TGTGCCGCTTCGAAGGGCAGGGAACCCCCAACTAATGAAAAACTGTTTTTT.

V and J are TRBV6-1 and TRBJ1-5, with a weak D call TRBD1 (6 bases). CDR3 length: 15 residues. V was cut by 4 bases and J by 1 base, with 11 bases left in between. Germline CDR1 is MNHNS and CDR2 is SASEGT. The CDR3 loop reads CASSALTGSNQPQHF. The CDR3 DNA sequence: TGTGCCAGCAGTGCCCTGACAGGAAGCAATCAGCCCCAGCATTTT.

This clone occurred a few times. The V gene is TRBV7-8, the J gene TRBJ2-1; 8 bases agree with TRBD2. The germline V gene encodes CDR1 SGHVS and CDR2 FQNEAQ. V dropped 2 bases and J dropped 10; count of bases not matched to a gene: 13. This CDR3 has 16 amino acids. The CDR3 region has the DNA TGTGCCAGCAGCTTAAGGCTAGCGGGCCGCCTCAGGGAGCAGTTCTTC. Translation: CASSLRLAGRLREQFF. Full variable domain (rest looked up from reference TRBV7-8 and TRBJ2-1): GAGVSQSPRYKVAKRGQDVALRCDPISGHVSLFWYQQALGQGPEFLTYFQNEAQLDKSGLPSDRFFAERPEGSVSTLKIQRTQQEDSAVYLCASSLRLAGRLREQFFGPGTRLTVL.

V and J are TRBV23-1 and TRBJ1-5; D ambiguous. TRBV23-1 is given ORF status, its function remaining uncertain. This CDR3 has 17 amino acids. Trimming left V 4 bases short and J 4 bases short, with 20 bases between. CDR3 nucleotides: TGCGCCAGCAGTCTGGCAAGCCCAACGAGGGAGAATCAGCCCCAGCATTTT. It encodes CASSLASPTRENQPQHF.

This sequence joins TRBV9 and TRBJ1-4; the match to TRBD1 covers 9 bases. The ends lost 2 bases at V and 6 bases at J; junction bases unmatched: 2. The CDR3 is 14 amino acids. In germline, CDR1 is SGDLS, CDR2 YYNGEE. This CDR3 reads CASSVGQGYEKLFF. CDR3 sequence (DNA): TGTGCCAGCAGCGTGGGACAGGGCTATGAAAAACTGTTTTTT.

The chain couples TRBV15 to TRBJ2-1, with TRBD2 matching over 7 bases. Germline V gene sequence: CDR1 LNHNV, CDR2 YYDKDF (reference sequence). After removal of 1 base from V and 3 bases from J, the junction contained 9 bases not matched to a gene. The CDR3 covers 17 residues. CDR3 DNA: TGTGCCACCAGCAGAGGTCTTTTCGGGGGGAACTACAATGAGCAGTTCTTC. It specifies CATSRGLFGGNYNEQFF.

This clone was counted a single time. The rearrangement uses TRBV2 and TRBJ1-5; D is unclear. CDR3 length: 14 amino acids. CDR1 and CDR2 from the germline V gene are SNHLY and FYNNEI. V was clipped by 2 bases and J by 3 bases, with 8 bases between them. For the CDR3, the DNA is TGTGCCAGCAGTGAATGGGTTACCAATCAGCCCCAGCATTTT. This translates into CASSEWVTNQPQHF. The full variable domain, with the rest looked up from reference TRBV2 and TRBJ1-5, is EPEVTQTPSHQVTQMGQEVILRCVPISNHLYFYWYRQILGQKVEFLVSFYNNEISEKSEIFDDQFSVERPDGSNFTLKIRSTKLEDSAMYFCASSEWVTNQPQHFGDGTRLSIL.

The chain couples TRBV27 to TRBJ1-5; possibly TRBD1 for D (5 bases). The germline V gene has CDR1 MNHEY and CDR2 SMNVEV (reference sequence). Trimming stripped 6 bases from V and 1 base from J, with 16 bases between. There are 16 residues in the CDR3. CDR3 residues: CASSPRGRGSNQPQHF. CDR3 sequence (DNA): TGTGCCAGCAGCCCTCGGGGACGAGGAAGCAATCAGCCCCAGCATTTT.

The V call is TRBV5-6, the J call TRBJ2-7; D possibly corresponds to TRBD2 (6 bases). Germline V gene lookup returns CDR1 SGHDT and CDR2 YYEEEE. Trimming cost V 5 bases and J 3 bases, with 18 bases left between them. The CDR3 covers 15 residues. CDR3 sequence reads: CASSLVMGLHYEQYF. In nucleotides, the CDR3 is TGTGCCAGCAGTCTCGTAATGGGACTTCACTACGAGCAGTACTTC.

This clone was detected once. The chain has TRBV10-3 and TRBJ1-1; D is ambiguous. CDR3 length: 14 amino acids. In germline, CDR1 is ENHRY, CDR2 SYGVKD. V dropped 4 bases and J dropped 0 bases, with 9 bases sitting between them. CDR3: CAISVYSMNTEAFF. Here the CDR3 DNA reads TGTGCCATCAGTGTGTACAGCATGAACACTGAAGCTTTCTTT.

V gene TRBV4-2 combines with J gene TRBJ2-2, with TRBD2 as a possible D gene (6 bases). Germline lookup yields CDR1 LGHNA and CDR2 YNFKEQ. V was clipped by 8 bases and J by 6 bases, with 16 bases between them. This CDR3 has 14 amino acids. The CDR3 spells CASGPGLESGELFF. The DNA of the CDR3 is TGTGCCAGCGGACCGGGACTGGAGTCCGGGGAGCTGTTTTTT.

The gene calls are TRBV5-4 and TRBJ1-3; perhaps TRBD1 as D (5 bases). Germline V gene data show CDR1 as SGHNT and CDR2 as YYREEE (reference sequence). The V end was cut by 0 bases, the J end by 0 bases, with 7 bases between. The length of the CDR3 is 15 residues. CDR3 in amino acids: CASSLGGYSGNTIYF. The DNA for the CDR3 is TGTGCCAGCAGCTTGGGGGGGTACTCTGGAAACACCATATATTTT. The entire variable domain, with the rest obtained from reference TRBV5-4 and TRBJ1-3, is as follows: ETGVTQSPTHLIKTRGQQVTLRCSSQSGHNTVSWYQQALGQGPQFIFQYYREEENGRGNFPPRFSGLQFPNYSSELNVNALELDDSALYLCASSLGGYSGNTIYFGEGSWLTVV.

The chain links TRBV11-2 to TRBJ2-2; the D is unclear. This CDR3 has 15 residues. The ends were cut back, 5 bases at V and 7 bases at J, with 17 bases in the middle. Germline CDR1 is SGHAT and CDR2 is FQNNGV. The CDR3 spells CASSPRTPDVGELFF. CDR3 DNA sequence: TGTGCCAGCAGCCCCCGGACGCCTGACGTCGGGGAGCTGTTTTTT.

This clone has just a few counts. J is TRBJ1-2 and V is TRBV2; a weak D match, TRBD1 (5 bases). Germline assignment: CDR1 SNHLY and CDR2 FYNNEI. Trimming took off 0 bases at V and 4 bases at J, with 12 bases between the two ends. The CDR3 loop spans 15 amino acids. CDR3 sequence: CASSEALGPLYGYTF. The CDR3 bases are TGTGCCAGCAGTGAAGCGCTGGGACCGCTCTATGGCTACACCTTC.

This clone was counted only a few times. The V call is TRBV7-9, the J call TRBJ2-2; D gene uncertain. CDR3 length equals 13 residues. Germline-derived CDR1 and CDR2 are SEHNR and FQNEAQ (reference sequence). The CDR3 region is CATLRPSTGELFF. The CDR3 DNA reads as TGTGCTACTCTCCGGCCCTCCACCGGGGAGCTGTTTTTT.

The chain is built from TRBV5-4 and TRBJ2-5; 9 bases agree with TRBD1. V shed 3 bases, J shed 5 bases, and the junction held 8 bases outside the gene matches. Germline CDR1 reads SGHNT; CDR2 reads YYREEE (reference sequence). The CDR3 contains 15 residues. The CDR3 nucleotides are TGTGCCAGCAGCTATGGGTACAGGGGGCAGGAGACCCAGTACTTC. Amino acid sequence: CASSYGYRGQETQYF. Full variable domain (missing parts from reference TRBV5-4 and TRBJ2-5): ETGVTQSPTHLIKTRGQQVTLRCSSQSGHNTVSWYQQALGQGPQFIFQYYREEENGRGNFPPRFSGLQFPNYSSELNVNALELDDSALYLCASSYGYRGQETQYFGPGTRLLVL.

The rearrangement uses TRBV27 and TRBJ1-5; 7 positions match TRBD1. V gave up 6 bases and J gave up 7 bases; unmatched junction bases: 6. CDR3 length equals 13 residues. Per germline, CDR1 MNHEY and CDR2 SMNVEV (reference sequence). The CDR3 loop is CASRQGWGQPQHF. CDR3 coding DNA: TGTGCCAGCAGACAGGGGTGGGGACAGCCCCAGCATTTT.

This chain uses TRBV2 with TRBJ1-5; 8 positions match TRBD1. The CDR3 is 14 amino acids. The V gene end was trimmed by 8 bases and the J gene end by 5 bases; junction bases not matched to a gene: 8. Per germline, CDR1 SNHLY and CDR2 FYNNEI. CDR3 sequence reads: CASRPGGVYQPQHF. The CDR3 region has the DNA TGTGCCAGCCGCCCAGGGGGCGTTTATCAGCCCCAGCATTTT. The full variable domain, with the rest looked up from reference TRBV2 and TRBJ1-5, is EPEVTQTPSHQVTQMGQEVILRCVPISNHLYFYWYRQILGQKVEFLVSFYNNEISEKSEIFDDQFSVERPDGSNFTLKIRSTKLEDSAMYFCASRPGGVYQPQHFGDGTRLSIL.

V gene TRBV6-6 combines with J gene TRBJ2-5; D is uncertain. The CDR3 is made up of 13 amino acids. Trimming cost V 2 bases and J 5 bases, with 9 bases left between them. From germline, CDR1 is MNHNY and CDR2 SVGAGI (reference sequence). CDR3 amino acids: CASSYPGWETQYF. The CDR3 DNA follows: TGTGCCAGCAGTTACCCCGGGTGGGAGACCCAGTACTTC.

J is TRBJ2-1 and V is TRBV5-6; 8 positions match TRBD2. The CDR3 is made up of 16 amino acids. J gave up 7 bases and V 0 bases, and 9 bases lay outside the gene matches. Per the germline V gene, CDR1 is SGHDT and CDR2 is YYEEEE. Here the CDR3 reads CASSLGTGGGLNEQFF. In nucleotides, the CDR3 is TGTGCCAGCAGCTTGGGCACGGGCGGGGGGTTAAATGAGCAGTTCTTC.

CDR3 region: CRSRANTGELFF. The DNA for the CDR3 is TGTCGTAGTAGGGCGAACACCGGGGAGCTGTTTTTT. The chain has TRBV30 and TRBJ2-2; D remains ambiguous. There are 12 residues in the CDR3. Per germline, CDR1 GTSNPN and CDR2 SVGIG (reference sequence).

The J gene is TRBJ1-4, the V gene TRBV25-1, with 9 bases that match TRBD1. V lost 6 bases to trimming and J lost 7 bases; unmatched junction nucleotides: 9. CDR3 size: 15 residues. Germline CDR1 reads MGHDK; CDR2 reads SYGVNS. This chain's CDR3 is CASSPQRTGVEKLFF. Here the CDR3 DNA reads TGTGCCAGCAGCCCTCAGAGGACAGGGGTTGAAAAACTGTTTTTT.

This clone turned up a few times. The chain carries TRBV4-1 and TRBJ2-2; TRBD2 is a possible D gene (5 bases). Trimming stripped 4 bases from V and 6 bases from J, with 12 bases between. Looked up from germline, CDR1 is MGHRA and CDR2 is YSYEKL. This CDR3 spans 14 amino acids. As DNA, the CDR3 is TGCGCCAGCAGCCCCGTTGAGGACTCCGGGGAGCTGTTTTTT. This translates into CASSPVEDSGELFF.

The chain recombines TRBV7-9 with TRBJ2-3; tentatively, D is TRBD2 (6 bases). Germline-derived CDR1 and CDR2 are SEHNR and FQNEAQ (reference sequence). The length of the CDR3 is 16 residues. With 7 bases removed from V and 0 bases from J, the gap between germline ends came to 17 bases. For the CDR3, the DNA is TGTGCCAGCACCAAAAGTTTGGGGACTAGCACAGATACGCAGTATTTT. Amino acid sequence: CASTKSLGTSTDTQYF.

CDR3 sequence: CASSQGTETNYGYTF. In nucleotides, the CDR3 is TGTGCCAGCAGTCAGGGGACGGAAACCAACTATGGCTACACCTTC. V and J are TRBV27 and TRBJ1-2; the D gene is possibly TRBD1 (6 bases). The CDR3 sequence is 15 residues long. V lost 5 bases and J lost 2, with 15 bases in between. CDR1 and CDR2 (germline): MNHEY, SMNVEV (reference sequence).

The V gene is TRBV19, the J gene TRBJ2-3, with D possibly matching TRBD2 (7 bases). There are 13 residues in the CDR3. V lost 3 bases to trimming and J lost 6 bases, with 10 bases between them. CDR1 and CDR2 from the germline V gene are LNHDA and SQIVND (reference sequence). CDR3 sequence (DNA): TGTGCCAGTAGTATGGCGGGGGCCGATACGCAGTATTTT. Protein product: CASSMAGADTQYF.

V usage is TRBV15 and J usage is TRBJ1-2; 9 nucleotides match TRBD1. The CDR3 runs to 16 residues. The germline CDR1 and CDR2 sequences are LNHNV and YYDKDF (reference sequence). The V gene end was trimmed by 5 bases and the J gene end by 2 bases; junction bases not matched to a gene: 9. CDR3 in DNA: TGTGCCACCAGCCCTTACCGGGACAGGGAGAACTATGGCTACACCTTC. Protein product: CATSPYRDRENYGYTF.

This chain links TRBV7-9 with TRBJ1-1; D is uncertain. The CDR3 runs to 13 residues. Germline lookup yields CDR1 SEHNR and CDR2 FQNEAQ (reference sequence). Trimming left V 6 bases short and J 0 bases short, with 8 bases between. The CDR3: CASRSTVNTEAFF. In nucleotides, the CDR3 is TGTGCCAGCAGATCAACAGTGAACACTGAAGCTTTCTTT.